This T cell receptor (beta chain) was obtained from a study of response to subunit inactivated influenza vaccine. TCRdb itself ran the RT-PCR reads through MiXCR, one entry per CDR3 protein. This repertoire shows more than 450,000 distinct CDR3 sequences, about 8% found once; its top ten account for 10% to 15%. Trimming pared 2 bases from V and 3 bases from J, leaving 17 bases between. This CDR3 comprises 17 residues. CDR1 is MDHEN and CDR2 is SYDVKM in the germline V gene. Sequencing was performed on PBMCs from blood, taken less than 30 months after vaccination. The chain links TRBV28 to TRBJ1-5; the D is unclear. The clonotype originates from a man aged 50-75 years who received an inactivated influenza vaccine. CDR3 bases: TGTGCCAGCAGTTTAGGTTTAGGACGCCGGTCCAATCAGCCCCAGCATTTT. It is translated as CASSLGLGRRSNQPQHF.